Detailed here is one TCR beta chain. This entry belongs to a study of chemoradiotherapy in HPV16-positive cancers. Germline-derived CDR1 and CDR2 are SGHRS and YFSETQ. Trimming took off 0 bases at V and 9 bases at J, with 13 bases between the two ends. The CDR3 runs to 15 residues. The protocol was immunoSEQ multiplex PCR, while the TCRdb copy is restricted to in-frame clones and leaves out a portion. In the table there are about 68,000 clones, 85% to 90% of which are singletons. The clonotype was recovered from a human donor with HPV-associated anogenital cancer. The sequences come from blood, collected from a patient who underwent chemoradiotherapy. This rearrangement joins TRBV5-1 to TRBJ1-6, with D perhaps TRBD1 (5 bases). The CDR3 sequence: CASSLAGTGGSPLHF. The CDR3 DNA is TGCGCCAGCAGCTTGGCCGGGACGGGAGGTTCACCCCTCCACTTT.